The source of this T cell receptor beta chain is a study of identical twins. TCRdb fed the 5' RACE reads into MiXCR, producing one record per CDR3 protein. The sample lists some 730,000 distinct CDR3 sequences, about 20% occurring once. The germline CDR1 and CDR2 sequences are MNHNS and SASEGT. The CDR3 runs to 14 residues. The V end lost 1 base, the J end lost 6 bases, and 11 bases lay between the germline ends. This sample also appeared in a second study, on T cells expressing NK-cell markers.

The V and J genes are TRBV6-1 and TRBJ2-3; D call uncertain. This clonotype originated in a woman aged 18-30 years in good health. The specimen sequenced was PBMCs. The CDR3 DNA is TGTGCCAGCAGTGAAGAAGACTTTGGGGATACGCAGTATTTT. Its protein product is CASSEEDFGDTQYF.